This is a list of T cell receptor beta chains from one sample in a study of blood T cell repertoires in COVID-19. Data came from immunoSEQ multiplex PCR; TCRdb stores just in-frame clones and leaves some out. Counted here are about 230,000 clones, approximately 82% occurring once; the ten biggest clones make up roughly 2.7%. Sequencing was carried out using peripheral blood. The receptor source for this set is an older woman with active or convalescent COVID-19. Both conserved end residues are part of each CDR3. A D gene is named only where the DNA matches it firmly. Clone size is stated in some rows and not others, as once, few, many or a class when expanded.

abundance	j_gene	v_gene	d_gene	CDR3aa	CDR3nt
NA	TRBJ2-7	TRBV7-9	TRBD1	CASSPGTGGSSYEQYF	TGTGCCAGCAGCCCGGGGACAGGGGGCTCTTCCTACGAGCAGTACTTC
NA	TRBJ2-3	TRBV3-1/TRBV3-2	NA	CASRGSADTQYF	TGTGCCAGCAGGGGCAGTGCAGATACGCAGTATTTT
few	TRBJ1-4	TRBV7-9	NA	CATERGSANEKLFF	TGTGCCACGGAGAGGGGGAGTGCTAATGAAAAACTGTTTTTT
NA	TRBJ1-1	TRBV11-3	NA	CASRGWGDTEAFF	TGTGCCAGCAGGGGATGGGGGGACACTGAAGCTTTCTTT
once	TRBJ2-3	TRBV9	TRBD2	CASSKVASSGWADTQYF	TGTGCCAGCAGCAAGGTGGCTTCTAGCGGTTGGGCAGATACGCAGTATTTT
NA	TRBJ2-3	TRBV5-1	NA	CASSLYTGVGTDTQYF	TGCGCCAGCAGCTTGTATACGGGAGTGGGGACAGATACGCAGTATTTT
NA	TRBJ1-1	TRBV28	NA	CASISSGGRLTEAFF	TGTGCCAGCATTTCCTCGGGGGGCAGACTCACTGAAGCTTTCTTT
NA	TRBJ2-7	TRBV6-5	NA	CASSSTGELIYEQYF	TGTGCCAGCAGTTCAACGGGAGAGCTTATTTACGAGCAGTACTTC
NA	TRBJ1-3	TRBV3-1/TRBV3-2	NA	CASSQEGALGNTIYF	TGTGCCAGCAGCCAAGAAGGGGCCCTGGGGAACACCATATATTTT
NA	TRBJ1-5	TRBV2	NA	CASLRGSNQPQHF	TGTGCCAGCCTGAGGGGGTCAAATCAGCCCCAGCATTTT
NA	TRBJ2-1	TRBV28	TRBD2	CASSSVGPGLAGYNEQFF	TGTGCCAGCAGTTCAGTCGGCCCGGGACTAGCGGGTTACAATGAGCAGTTCTTC
NA	TRBJ1-1	TRBV3-1/TRBV3-2	NA	CASSQDRGMNTEAFF	TGTGCCAGCAGCCAAGATAGGGGGATGAACACTGAAGCTTTCTTT
NA	TRBJ1-3	TRBV5-1	NA	CASSPDSFPIYF	TGCGCCAGCAGCCCCGACAGTTTCCCCATATATTTT
many	TRBJ1-4	TRBV19	NA	CASSRREFNEKLFF	TGTGCCAGTAGCAGAAGGGAGTTTAATGAAAAACTGTTTTTT
few	TRBJ1-3	TRBV6-6	NA	CASTDSSGNTIYF	TGTGCCAGCACGGACAGCTCTGGAAACACCATATATTTT
NA	TRBJ1-1	TRBV19	NA	CASSLIPGVGVPEAFF	TGTGCCAGTAGTCTAATACCCGGGGTCGGAGTTCCTGAAGCTTTCTTT
few	TRBJ2-7	TRBV5-1	TRBD1	CASSINTGTGFEQYF	TGCGCCAGCAGCATAAACACCGGGACAGGGTTCGAGCAGTACTTC
NA	TRBJ2-7	TRBV5-4	TRBD2	CASSFGGLAGGISTYEQYF	TGTGCCAGCAGCTTCGGGGGGCTAGCGGGAGGTATTAGCACCTACGAGCAGTACTTC
once	TRBJ2-5	TRBV5-8	NA	CASSWGLGGETQYF	TGTGCCAGCAGCTGGGGACTTGGTGGGGAGACCCAGTACTTC
NA	TRBJ2-7	TRBV5-4	NA	CASSPGPEQYF	TGTGCCAGCAGCCCAGGGCCCGAGCAGTACTTC
NA	TRBJ1-5	TRBV5-1	NA	CASSPDPGGNQPQHF	TGCGCCAGCAGCCCAGATCCCGGAGGCAATCAGCCCCAGCATTTT
NA	TRBJ1-2	TRBV24-1	TRBD1	CATEGAPYGYTF	TGTGCCACCGAGGGGGCCCCCTATGGCTACACCTTC
NA	TRBJ2-3	TRBV24-1	TRBD1	CATSDPGTGRNTQYF	TGTGCCACCAGTGACCCGGGGACAGGGAGGAATACGCAGTATTTT
NA	TRBJ2-2	TRBV15	TRBD2	CATSRDLERGVNGELFF	TGTGCCACCAGCAGGGACCTCGAGCGGGGGGTAAACGGGGAGCTGTTTTTT
NA	TRBJ2-7	TRBV9	TRBD1	CASSPRQGALGEQYF	TGTGCCAGCAGCCCCCGACAGGGGGCGTTGGGTGAGCAGTACTTC
few	TRBJ1-6	TRBV3-1/TRBV3-2	NA	CASTRATGYSPLHF	TGTGCCAGCACCCGAGCCACGGGATACTCACCCCTCCACTTT